Listed below are T cell receptor beta chains from one sample, sequenced in a study of blood T cells in healthy people across ages. MiXCR was run by TCRdb on the 5' RACE reads, yielding one entry per CDR3 protein. This sample carries about 780,000 distinct CDR3 sequences, about 26% of them seen once, and the ten largest clones take roughly 3.1%. These records were also assigned to another study, of T cells of mothers and their children.

Sequences were obtained from blood. These receptors originate from a boy aged 5-17 years in good health. The CDR3 runs from the conserved cysteine through the conserved F or W. The order of the fields is J gene, V gene, clone size, D gene, CDR3 DNA, CDR3 protein. D genes are given only for firm matches. Expanded clones get a size class; other rows say once, few or many, or leave the size out.

j_gene: TRBJ1-5; v_gene: TRBV4-1; abundance: few; d_gene: -; CDR3nt: TGCGCCAGCAGCCAACCCCGTCGGGGGCGCAATCAGCCCCAGCATTTT; CDR3aa: CASSQPRRGRNQPQHF
j_gene: TRBJ2-1; v_gene: TRBV20-1; abundance: -; d_gene: TRBD2; CDR3nt: TGCAGTGCTAGAGGGGGACTAGCGGGGGGGTACAATGAGCAGTTCTTC; CDR3aa: CSARGGLAGGYNEQFF
j_gene: TRBJ1-1; v_gene: TRBV20-1; abundance: few; d_gene: -; CDR3nt: TGCAGTGCTAATCAAGGAATACTGAACACTGAAGCTTTCTTT; CDR3aa: CSANQGILNTEAFF
j_gene: TRBJ2-3; v_gene: TRBV3-1; abundance: -; d_gene: TRBD2; CDR3nt: TGTGCCCGCAGGAGACTGGCGGGGGGCGGAGATACGCAGTATTTT; CDR3aa: CARRRLAGGGDTQYF
j_gene: TRBJ1-2; v_gene: TRBV20-1; abundance: many; d_gene: TRBD1; CDR3nt: TGCAGTGCTGGACCCCGGGACAGCTATGGCTACACCTTC; CDR3aa: CSAGPRDSYGYTF
j_gene: TRBJ2-7; v_gene: TRBV6-5; abundance: few; d_gene: TRBD1; CDR3nt: TGTGCCAGCATAGGGGGGAACAGGGGGAACCCCTACGAGCAGTACTTC; CDR3aa: CASIGGNRGNPYEQYF
j_gene: TRBJ2-5; v_gene: TRBV10-3; abundance: -; d_gene: -; CDR3nt: TGTGCCATCAGTGAGTCGCGAGGCGGGGAGACCCAGTACTTC; CDR3aa: CAISESRGGETQYF
j_gene: TRBJ2-7; v_gene: TRBV6-6; abundance: -; d_gene: TRBD2; CDR3nt: TGTGCCAGCAGCCGTAGGGGGACTAGCGTGAGAGAGCAGTACTTC; CDR3aa: CASSRRGTSVREQYF
j_gene: TRBJ2-2; v_gene: TRBV14; abundance: -; d_gene: TRBD2; CDR3nt: TGTGCCAGCAGCCCCAGACTAGCGTTTAACACCGGGGAGCTGTTTTTT; CDR3aa: CASSPRLAFNTGELFF
j_gene: TRBJ2-5; v_gene: TRBV4-1; abundance: few; d_gene: -; CDR3nt: TGCGCCAGCAGCCAAGATCGGCCGGTAACCAGCCAAGAGACCCAGTACTTC; CDR3aa: CASSQDRPVTSQETQYF
j_gene: TRBJ2-3; v_gene: TRBV30; abundance: few; d_gene: -; CDR3nt: TGTGCCTGGAGTAGGTCCGGGTGGTTGGAAGCTGGCGATACGCAGTATTTT; CDR3aa: CAWSRSGWLEAGDTQYF
j_gene: TRBJ1-1; v_gene: TRBV10-3; abundance: -; d_gene: TRBD1; CDR3nt: TGTGCCATCAGTGAGTCGACTCCGGGACAGGGCAACACTGAAGCTTTCTTT; CDR3aa: CAISESTPGQGNTEAFF
j_gene: TRBJ2-1; v_gene: TRBV6-6; abundance: few; d_gene: -; CDR3nt: TGTGCCAGCACTCTCATAGGGACTGGCGCCTACAATGAGCAGTTCTTC; CDR3aa: CASTLIGTGAYNEQFF
j_gene: TRBJ2-5; v_gene: TRBV28; abundance: -; d_gene: -; CDR3nt: TGTGCCAGCAGTCCCCTCACAGAGACCCAGTACTTC; CDR3aa: CASSPLTETQYF
j_gene: TRBJ1-5; v_gene: TRBV10-3; abundance: few; d_gene: -; CDR3nt: TGTGCCATCAGTGAGTCGAATGGGGGCACCGGTCAGCCCCAGCATTTT; CDR3aa: CAISESNGGTGQPQHF
j_gene: TRBJ2-3; v_gene: TRBV20-1; abundance: -; d_gene: TRBD1; CDR3nt: TGCAGTGCTAGGGACAGGGTTGTCACAGATACGCAGTATTTT; CDR3aa: CSARDRVVTDTQYF
j_gene: TRBJ2-7; v_gene: TRBV14; abundance: -; d_gene: -; CDR3nt: TGTGCCAGCAGCCAAGACCTAGCGACCTCCTACGAGCAGTACTTC; CDR3aa: CASSQDLATSYEQYF
j_gene: TRBJ2-5; v_gene: TRBV29-1; abundance: -; d_gene: TRBD2; CDR3nt: TGCAGCGTGGGACTAGCGGGAGGGTACCAAGAGACCCAGTACTTC; CDR3aa: CSVGLAGGYQETQYF
j_gene: TRBJ2-4; v_gene: TRBV11-2; abundance: -; d_gene: -; CDR3nt: TGTGCCAGCAGCTTTTTGTCTGCCAAAAACATTCAGTACTTC; CDR3aa: CASSFLSAKNIQYF
j_gene: TRBJ1-2; v_gene: TRBV14; abundance: -; d_gene: -; CDR3nt: TGTGCCAGCAGCCAAGGGCGGACGCACTATGGCTACACCTTC; CDR3aa: CASSQGRTHYGYTF
j_gene: TRBJ2-1; v_gene: TRBV14; abundance: -; d_gene: -; CDR3nt: TGTGCCAGCAGCGGGGGACCCCTGAGGAATGAGCAGTTCTTC; CDR3aa: CASSGGPLRNEQFF
j_gene: TRBJ2-3; v_gene: TRBV4-1; abundance: -; d_gene: -; CDR3nt: TGCGCCAGCAGCCAGTCTCCGGGGACAGATACGCAGTATTTT; CDR3aa: CASSQSPGTDTQYF
j_gene: TRBJ2-4; v_gene: TRBV2; abundance: few; d_gene: TRBD2; CDR3nt: TGTGCCAGCAGTGAGAGGACTAGGAACATTCAGTACTTC; CDR3aa: CASSERTRNIQYF
j_gene: TRBJ2-1; v_gene: TRBV12-3/TRBV12-4; abundance: few; d_gene: -; CDR3nt: TGTGCCAGCAGTTTAGCGGCCAGGGTCGGAGAGCAGTTCTTC; CDR3aa: CASSLAARVGEQFF
j_gene: TRBJ2-4; v_gene: TRBV30; abundance: few; d_gene: -; CDR3nt: TGTGCCTGGAGTGTATCGAGAAGGTCTCTAGCCAAAAACATTCAGTACTTC; CDR3aa: CAWSVSRRSLAKNIQYF
j_gene: TRBJ1-2; v_gene: TRBV7-3; abundance: few; d_gene: TRBD1; CDR3nt: TGTGCCAGCACTTCCACAGGGGGCAGGGATCACGGCTACACCTTC; CDR3aa: CASTSTGGRDHGYTF
j_gene: TRBJ2-5; v_gene: TRBV15; abundance: -; d_gene: TRBD2; CDR3nt: TGTGCCACCAGCAGAGTTGGGACTAGCGGGGAAGAGACCCAGTACTTC; CDR3aa: CATSRVGTSGEETQYF
j_gene: TRBJ1-1; v_gene: TRBV7-2; abundance: -; d_gene: -; CDR3nt: TGTGCCAGCAGCTTAGCGGCGGTGAACACTGAAGCTTTCTTT; CDR3aa: CASSLAAVNTEAFF
j_gene: TRBJ2-3; v_gene: TRBV12-3/TRBV12-4; abundance: -; d_gene: -; CDR3nt: TGTGCCAGCAGCTCCCGGGAAACTTCAGATACGCAGTATTTT; CDR3aa: CASSSRETSDTQYF
j_gene: TRBJ2-4; v_gene: TRBV18; abundance: -; d_gene: -; CDR3nt: TGTGCCAGCTCCGAGGGGGGTCAGAGAAACATTCAGTACTTC; CDR3aa: CASSEGGQRNIQYF
j_gene: TRBJ1-4; v_gene: TRBV28; abundance: many; d_gene: TRBD1; CDR3nt: TGTGCCAGCAGTTTAGGGGACAGAGATGAAAAATTGTTTTTT; CDR3aa: CASSLGDRDEKLFF
j_gene: TRBJ2-3; v_gene: TRBV20-1; abundance: -; d_gene: -; CDR3nt: TGCAGTGCTAGTCGCTGGGGCGGAACTAGCACAGATACGCAGTATTTT; CDR3aa: CSASRWGGTSTDTQYF
j_gene: TRBJ2-7; v_gene: TRBV10-3; abundance: few; d_gene: -; CDR3nt: TGTGCCATCAGTGAGTTCCCGGGACCGGGGAACGAGCAGTACTTC; CDR3aa: CAISEFPGPGNEQYF
j_gene: TRBJ2-7; v_gene: TRBV11-2; abundance: -; d_gene: TRBD2; CDR3nt: TGTGCCAGCAGCTTAACTAGCGGGATGAGCTCCTACGAGCAGTACTTC; CDR3aa: CASSLTSGMSSYEQYF
j_gene: TRBJ1-4; v_gene: TRBV19; abundance: -; d_gene: -; CDR3nt: TGTGCCAGTCGGCAGGGTGAGGGAAAACTGTTTTTT; CDR3aa: CASRQGEGKLFF
j_gene: TRBJ2-5; v_gene: TRBV20-1; abundance: many; d_gene: -; CDR3nt: TGCAGTGCTATTCCGGTCGCGGGCAGACAAGAGACCCAGTACTTC; CDR3aa: CSAIPVAGRQETQYF
j_gene: TRBJ1-4; v_gene: TRBV20-1; abundance: few; d_gene: -; CDR3nt: TGCAGTGCTAGAGATTTAGGGTTCAATGAAAAACTGTTTTTT; CDR3aa: CSARDLGFNEKLFF
j_gene: TRBJ2-1; v_gene: TRBV7-9; abundance: -; d_gene: TRBD1; CDR3nt: TGTGCCAGCAGCTCGTGGACAGGGGGCCACAATGAGCAGTTCTTC; CDR3aa: CASSSWTGGHNEQFF
j_gene: TRBJ1-2; v_gene: TRBV12-3/TRBV12-4; abundance: few; d_gene: -; CDR3nt: TGTGCCAGCAGTTTAGTGGGCACCAACTATGGCTACACCTTC; CDR3aa: CASSLVGTNYGYTF
j_gene: TRBJ2-7; v_gene: TRBV6-5; abundance: -; d_gene: -; CDR3nt: TGTGCCAGCAGTTACCGCAGGGTTACCTACGAGCAGTACTTC; CDR3aa: CASSYRRVTYEQYF
j_gene: TRBJ2-5; v_gene: TRBV28; abundance: -; d_gene: TRBD2; CDR3nt: TGTGCCAGCCAATGGGGGGGATACCAAGAGACCCAGTACTTC; CDR3aa: CASQWGGYQETQYF
j_gene: TRBJ2-3; v_gene: TRBV7-3; abundance: -; d_gene: -; CDR3nt: TGTGCCAGCAGCTTAATACCCCAACCCACAGATACGCAGTATTTT; CDR3aa: CASSLIPQPTDTQYF
j_gene: TRBJ1-2; v_gene: TRBV3-1; abundance: -; d_gene: -; CDR3nt: TGTGCCAGCAGCCAATCACCGGGGGCGGACTACACCTTC; CDR3aa: CASSQSPGADYTF
j_gene: TRBJ2-1; v_gene: TRBV6-1; abundance: few; d_gene: -; CDR3nt: TGTGCCAGCACTCAGTGGGTATACAATGAGCAGTTCTTC; CDR3aa: CASTQWVYNEQFF
j_gene: TRBJ2-7; v_gene: TRBV5-5; abundance: few; d_gene: -; CDR3nt: TGTGCCAGCAGCAAGCCCGGGACCTCCATCGAGCAGTACTTC; CDR3aa: CASSKPGTSIEQYF
j_gene: TRBJ2-1; v_gene: TRBV6-2/TRBV6-3; abundance: -; d_gene: -; CDR3nt: TGTGCCAGCAGTTACCTCGGGCCTTACCCGGGCAATGAGCAGTTCTTC; CDR3aa: CASSYLGPYPGNEQFF
j_gene: TRBJ1-2; v_gene: TRBV24-1; abundance: few; d_gene: -; CDR3nt: TGTGCCACCAGTGATGTGGGACGAGACTATGGCTACACCTTC; CDR3aa: CATSDVGRDYGYTF
j_gene: TRBJ1-2; v_gene: TRBV7-9; abundance: -; d_gene: TRBD1; CDR3nt: TGTGCCAGCAGCCCACTGGGGGACAGGGGAAGAGATAACTATGGCTACACCTTC; CDR3aa: CASSPLGDRGRDNYGYTF
j_gene: TRBJ2-3; v_gene: TRBV24-1; abundance: -; d_gene: TRBD2; CDR3nt: TGTGCCACCAGTGATCCACTAGCGGCCTATGATACGCAGTATTTT; CDR3aa: CATSDPLAAYDTQYF
j_gene: TRBJ2-7; v_gene: TRBV28; abundance: -; d_gene: TRBD1; CDR3nt: TGTGCCAGCAGTTACTTGCAGGGGGCGTCCTACGAGCAGTACTTC; CDR3aa: CASSYLQGASYEQYF
j_gene: TRBJ2-5; v_gene: TRBV6-2/TRBV6-3; abundance: few; d_gene: TRBD1; CDR3nt: TGTGCCAGCAGTTACTTTACAGAGACAGGGTATTACCAAGAGACCCAGTACTTC; CDR3aa: CASSYFTETGYYQETQYF
j_gene: TRBJ2-7; v_gene: TRBV7-9; abundance: -; d_gene: -; CDR3nt: TGTGCCAGCAGCCCTATAGGCCCCTACGAGCAGTACTTC; CDR3aa: CASSPIGPYEQYF
j_gene: TRBJ2-1; v_gene: TRBV7-2; abundance: few; d_gene: TRBD1; CDR3nt: TGTGCCAGCAGCTCCCTCGACAGGGGGCTTGATGAGCAGTTCTTC; CDR3aa: CASSSLDRGLDEQFF
j_gene: TRBJ2-5; v_gene: TRBV7-3; abundance: -; d_gene: -; CDR3nt: TGTGCCGCAACAATCCGGTACCAAGAGACCCAGTACTTC; CDR3aa: CAATIRYQETQYF